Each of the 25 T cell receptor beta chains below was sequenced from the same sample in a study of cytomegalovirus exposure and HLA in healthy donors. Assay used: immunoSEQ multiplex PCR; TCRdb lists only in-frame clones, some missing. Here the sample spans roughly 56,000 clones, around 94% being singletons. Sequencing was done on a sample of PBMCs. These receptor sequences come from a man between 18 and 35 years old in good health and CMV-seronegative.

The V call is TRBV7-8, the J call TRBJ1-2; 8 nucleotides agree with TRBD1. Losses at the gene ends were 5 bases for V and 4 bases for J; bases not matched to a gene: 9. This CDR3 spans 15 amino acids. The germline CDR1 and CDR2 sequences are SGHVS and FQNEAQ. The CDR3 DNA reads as TGTGCCAGCAGCCCGCGGACAGGGAGTGGCTATGGCTACACCTTC. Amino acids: CASSPRTGSGYGYTF.

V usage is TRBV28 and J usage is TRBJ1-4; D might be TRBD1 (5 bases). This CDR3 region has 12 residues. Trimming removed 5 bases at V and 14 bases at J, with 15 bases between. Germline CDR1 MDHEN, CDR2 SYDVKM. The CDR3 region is CASSTSGGGLFF. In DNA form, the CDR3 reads TGTGCCAGCAGTACATCGGGGGGAGGGCTGTTTTTT.

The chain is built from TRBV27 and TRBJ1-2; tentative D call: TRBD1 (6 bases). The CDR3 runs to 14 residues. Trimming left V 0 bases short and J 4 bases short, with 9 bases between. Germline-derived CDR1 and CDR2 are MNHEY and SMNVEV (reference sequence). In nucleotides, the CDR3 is TGTGCCAGCAGTTTATCCCAGGGGCTCTATGGCTACACCTTC. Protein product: CASSLSQGLYGYTF.

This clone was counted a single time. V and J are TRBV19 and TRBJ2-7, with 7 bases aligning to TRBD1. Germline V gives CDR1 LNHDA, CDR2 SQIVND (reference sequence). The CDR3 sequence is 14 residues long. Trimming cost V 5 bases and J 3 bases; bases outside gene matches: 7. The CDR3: CASSLQGKNYEQYF. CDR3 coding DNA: TGTGCCAGTAGTCTACAGGGGAAAAACTACGAGCAGTACTTC.

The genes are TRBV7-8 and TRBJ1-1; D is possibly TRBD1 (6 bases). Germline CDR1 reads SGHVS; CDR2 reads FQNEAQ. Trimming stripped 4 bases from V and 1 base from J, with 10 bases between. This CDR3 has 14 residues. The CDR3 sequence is CASSSMGQNTEAFF. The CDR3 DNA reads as TGTGCCAGCAGCTCAATGGGACAGAACACTGAAGCTTTCTTT.

The CDR3 protein is CSASSGDTQYF. CDR3 bases: TGCAGTGCTAGTAGTGGTGATACGCAGTATTTT. The chain employs TRBV20-1 and TRBJ2-3; D is uncertain. The germline V and J ends were trimmed by 3 bases and 6 bases, with 7 bases remaining between them. Looked up from germline, CDR1 is DFQATT and CDR2 is SNEGSKA (reference sequence). The CDR3 contains 11 residues.

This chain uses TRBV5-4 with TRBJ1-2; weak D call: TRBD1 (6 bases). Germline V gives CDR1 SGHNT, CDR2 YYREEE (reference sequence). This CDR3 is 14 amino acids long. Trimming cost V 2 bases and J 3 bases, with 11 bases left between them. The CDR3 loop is CASSLGGADYGYTF. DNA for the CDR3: TGTGCCAGCAGCTTAGGGGGGGCGGACTATGGCTACACCTTC.

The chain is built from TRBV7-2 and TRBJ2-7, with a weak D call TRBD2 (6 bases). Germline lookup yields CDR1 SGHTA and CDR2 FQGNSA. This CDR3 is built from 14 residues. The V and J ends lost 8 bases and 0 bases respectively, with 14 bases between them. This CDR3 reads CASLPLASSYEQYF. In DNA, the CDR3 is TGTGCCAGCCTACCTCTAGCGAGCTCCTACGAGCAGTACTTC.

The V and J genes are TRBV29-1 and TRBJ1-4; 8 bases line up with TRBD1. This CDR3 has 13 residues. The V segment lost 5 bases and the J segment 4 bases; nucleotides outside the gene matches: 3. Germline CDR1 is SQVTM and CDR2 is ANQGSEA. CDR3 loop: CSVQGQVNEKLFF. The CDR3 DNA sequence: TGCAGCGTTCAGGGACAGGTTAATGAAAAACTGTTTTTT. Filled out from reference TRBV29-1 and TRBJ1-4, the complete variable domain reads SAVISQKPSRDICQRGTSLTIQCQVDSQVTMMFWYRQQPGQSLTLIATANQGSEATYESGFVIDKFPISRPNLTFSTLTVSNMSPEDSSIYLCSVQGQVNEKLFFGSGTQLSVL.

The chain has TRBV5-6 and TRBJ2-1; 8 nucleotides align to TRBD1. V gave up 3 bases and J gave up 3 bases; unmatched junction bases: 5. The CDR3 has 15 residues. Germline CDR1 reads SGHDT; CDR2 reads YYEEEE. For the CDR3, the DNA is TGTGCCAGCAGCTCTGGACAGGGCAACTACAATGAGCAGTTCTTC. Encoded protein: CASSSGQGNYNEQFF. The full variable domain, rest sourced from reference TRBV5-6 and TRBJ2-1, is DAGVTQSPTHLIKTRGQQVTLRCSPKSGHDTVSWYQQALGQGPQFIFQYYEEEERQRGNFPDRFSGHQFPNYSSELNVNALLLGDSALYLCASSSGQGNYNEQFFGPGTRLTVL.

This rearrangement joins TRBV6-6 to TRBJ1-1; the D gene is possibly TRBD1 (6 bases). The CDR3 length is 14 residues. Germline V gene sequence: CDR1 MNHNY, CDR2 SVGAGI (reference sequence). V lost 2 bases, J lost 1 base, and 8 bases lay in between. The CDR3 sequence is CASSYTDRNTEAFF. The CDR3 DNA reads TGTGCCAGCAGTTACACGGACAGGAACACTGAAGCTTTCTTT.

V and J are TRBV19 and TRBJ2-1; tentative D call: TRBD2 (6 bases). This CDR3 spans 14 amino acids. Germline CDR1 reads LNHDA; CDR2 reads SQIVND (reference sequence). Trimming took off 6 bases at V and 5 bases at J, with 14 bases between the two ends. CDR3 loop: CASRDGGSDNEQFF. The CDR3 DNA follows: TGTGCCAGTAGGGACGGAGGGTCAGACAATGAGCAGTTCTTC.

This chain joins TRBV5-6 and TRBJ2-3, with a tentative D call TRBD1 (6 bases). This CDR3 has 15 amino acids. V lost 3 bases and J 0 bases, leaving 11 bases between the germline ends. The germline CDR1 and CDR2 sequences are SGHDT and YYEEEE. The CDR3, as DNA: TGTGCCAGCAGCTCCCGACAGGCGAGCACAGATACGCAGTATTTT. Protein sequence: CASSSRQASTDTQYF.

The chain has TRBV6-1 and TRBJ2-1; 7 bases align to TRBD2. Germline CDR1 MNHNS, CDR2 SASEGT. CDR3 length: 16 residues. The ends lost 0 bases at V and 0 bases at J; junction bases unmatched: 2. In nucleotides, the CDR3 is TGTGCCAGCAGTGAAGCACCTAGCGGCTCCTACAATGAGCAGTTCTTC. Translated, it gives CASSEAPSGSYNEQFF.

The CDR3: CASSVPTSGLNEQFF. The CDR3 nucleotides are TGTGCCAGCAGTGTCCCGACTAGCGGACTCAATGAGCAGTTCTTC. The chain uses TRBV28 and TRBJ2-1; 9 bases match TRBD2. Germline lookup yields CDR1 MDHEN and CDR2 SYDVKM. The CDR3 has 15 residues. The ends lost 5 bases at V and 6 bases at J; junction bases unmatched: 8.

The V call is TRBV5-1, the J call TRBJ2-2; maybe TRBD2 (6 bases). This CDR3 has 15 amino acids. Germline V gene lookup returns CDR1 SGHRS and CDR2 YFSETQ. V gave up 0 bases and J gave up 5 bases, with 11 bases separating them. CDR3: CASSLVGGQTGELFF. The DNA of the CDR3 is TGCGCCAGCAGCTTGGTCGGAGGGCAGACCGGGGAGCTGTTTTTT.

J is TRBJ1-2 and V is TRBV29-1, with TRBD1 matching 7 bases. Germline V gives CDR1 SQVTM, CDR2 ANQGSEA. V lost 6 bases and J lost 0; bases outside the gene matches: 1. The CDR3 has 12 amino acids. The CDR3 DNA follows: TGCAGCGTCGGGACAGCTAACTATGGCTACACCTTC. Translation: CSVGTANYGYTF.

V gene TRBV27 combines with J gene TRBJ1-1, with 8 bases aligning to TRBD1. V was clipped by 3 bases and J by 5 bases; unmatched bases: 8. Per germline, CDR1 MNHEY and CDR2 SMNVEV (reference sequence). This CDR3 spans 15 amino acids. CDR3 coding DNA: TGTGCCAGCAGTTTCCAGGACAGGGTGGAGACTGAAGCTTTCTTT. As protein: CASSFQDRVETEAFF.

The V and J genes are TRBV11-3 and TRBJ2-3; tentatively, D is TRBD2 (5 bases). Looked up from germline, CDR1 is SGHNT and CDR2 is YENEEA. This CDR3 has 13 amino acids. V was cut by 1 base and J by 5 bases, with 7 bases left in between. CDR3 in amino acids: CASSLVGGDTQYF. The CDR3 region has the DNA TGTGCCAGCAGCTTAGTCGGAGGAGATACGCAGTATTTT. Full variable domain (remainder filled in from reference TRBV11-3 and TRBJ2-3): EAGVVQSPRYKIIEKKQPVAFWCNPISGHNTLYWYLQNLGQGPELLIRYENEEAVDDSQLPKDRFSAERLKGVDSTLKIQPAELGDSAVYLCASSLVGGDTQYFGPGTRLTVL.

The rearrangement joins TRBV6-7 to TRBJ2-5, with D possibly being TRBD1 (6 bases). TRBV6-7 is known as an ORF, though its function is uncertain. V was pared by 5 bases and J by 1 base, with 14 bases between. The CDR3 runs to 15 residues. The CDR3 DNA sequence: TGTGCCAGCAGTCCCGGGACAACCTCCCAAGAGACCCAGTACTTC. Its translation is CASSPGTTSQETQYF.

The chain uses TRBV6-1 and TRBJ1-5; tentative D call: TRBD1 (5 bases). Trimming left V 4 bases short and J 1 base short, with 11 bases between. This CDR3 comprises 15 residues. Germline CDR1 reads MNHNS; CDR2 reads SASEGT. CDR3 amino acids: CASSAETASNQPQHF. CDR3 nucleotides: TGTGCCAGCAGTGCGGAGACAGCGAGCAATCAGCCCCAGCATTTT.

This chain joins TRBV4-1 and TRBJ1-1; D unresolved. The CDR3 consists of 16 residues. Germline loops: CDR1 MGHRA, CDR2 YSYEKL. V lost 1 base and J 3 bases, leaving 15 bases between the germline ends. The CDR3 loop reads CASSQGATGWDTEAFF. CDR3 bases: TGCGCCAGCAGCCAAGGGGCCACCGGATGGGACACTGAAGCTTTCTTT.

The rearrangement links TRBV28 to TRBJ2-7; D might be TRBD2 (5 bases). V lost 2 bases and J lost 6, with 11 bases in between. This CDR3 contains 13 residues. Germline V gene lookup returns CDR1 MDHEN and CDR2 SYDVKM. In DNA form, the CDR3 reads TGTGCCAGCAGTTTAGGACCCCGGGGCGAGCAGTACTTC. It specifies CASSLGPRGEQYF.

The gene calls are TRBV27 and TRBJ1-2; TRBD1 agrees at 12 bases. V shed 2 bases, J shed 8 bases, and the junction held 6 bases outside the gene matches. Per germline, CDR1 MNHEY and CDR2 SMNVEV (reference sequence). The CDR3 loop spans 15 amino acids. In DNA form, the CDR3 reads TGTGCCAGCAGTTTAAAGGGACAGGGGGCTGGAGGCTACACCTTC. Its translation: CASSLKGQGAGGYTF.

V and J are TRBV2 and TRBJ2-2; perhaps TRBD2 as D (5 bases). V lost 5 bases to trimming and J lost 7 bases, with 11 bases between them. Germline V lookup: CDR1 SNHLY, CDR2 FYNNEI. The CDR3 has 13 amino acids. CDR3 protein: CASSPDEGGELFF. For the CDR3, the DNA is TGTGCCAGCAGTCCCGATGAGGGCGGGGAGCTGTTTTTT.